This T cell receptor (beta chain) was obtained from a study of blood T cells in healthy people across ages. Combining a sample-barcoded 5' primer with a J-beta primer mix, a second PCR ran for roughly 6 to 12 cycles. Each cDNA molecule carried a tag from a template-switch adaptor that contained 12 random nucleotides. Using its own MiXCR run on the 5' RACE reads, TCRdb lists one record per CDR3 protein. Of about 540,000 distinct CDR3 sequences listed, 24% are singletons. These data were also reused for a study on T cells of mothers and their children. From that second work: Related mother-child pairs showed slightly, non-significantly higher overlap than unrelated pairs.

This TCR was sampled from a boy aged 5-17 years in good health. Sequencing input: blood.

The CDR3 DNA is TGCGCCAGCAGCTTGGGGCAGACAGCAACTAATGAAAAACTGTTTTTT. This codes for CASSLGQTATNEKLFF. The rearrangement links TRBV5-1 to TRBJ1-4, with D perhaps TRBD1 (5 bases). The germline V gene encodes CDR1 SGHRS and CDR2 YFSETQ. This CDR3 spans 16 amino acids. V lost 0 bases to trimming and J lost 0 bases, with 9 bases between them.